The 14 T cell receptor beta chains reported below all come from one sample, sequenced in a study of blood T cell repertoires in COVID-19. The method was immunoSEQ multiplex PCR; TCRdb's version includes in-frame clones alone and lacks a portion of them. The repertoire holds under 300,000 clones, with around 89% as singletons. Sequenced: PBMCs or T cells enriched from blood (not recorded which). These receptors came from a middle-aged woman with acute COVID-19.

This rearrangement joins TRBV6-4 to TRBJ1-2, with D maybe TRBD1 (6 bases). Germline V gives CDR1 MRHNA, CDR2 SNTAGT. The V end was cut by 6 bases, the J end by 4 bases, with 18 bases between. CDR3 length equals 15 residues. This chain's CDR3 is CASRKEQGGVYGYTF. CDR3 DNA: TGTGCCAGCAGGAAGGAACAGGGTGGGGTCTATGGCTACACCTTC.

The chain recombines TRBV7-9 with TRBJ1-3; maybe TRBD1 (5 bases). This CDR3 comprises 15 residues. V was clipped by 3 bases and J by 4 bases, with 13 bases between them. Germline V gene data show CDR1 as SEHNR and CDR2 as FQNEAQ (reference sequence). CDR3 sequence: CASSFSGAEGNTIYF. The DNA for the CDR3 is TGTGCCAGCAGCTTTAGTGGGGCCGAGGGAAACACCATATATTTT.

The chain couples TRBV7-9 to TRBJ2-5; tentative D call: TRBD1 (5 bases). V gave up 4 bases and J gave up 5 bases, with 14 bases separating them. The CDR3 is 14 residues long. The germline V gene encodes CDR1 SEHNR and CDR2 FQNEAQ (reference sequence). Here the CDR3 DNA reads TGTGCCAGCAGCTCTAGGGCAGGGTGGGAGACCCAGTACTTC. Protein: CASSSRAGWETQYF.

The CDR3 here is CASSLTGARAYGYTF. CDR3 in DNA: TGTGCCAGCAGCTTAACTGGGGCTCGGGCCTATGGCTACACCTTC. The chain joins TRBV7-2 to TRBJ1-2; the D gene is possibly TRBD1 (5 bases). Per the germline V gene, CDR1 is SGHTA and CDR2 is FQGNSA. The V end lost 2 bases, the J end lost 4 bases, and 14 bases lay between the germline ends. CDR3 size: 15 residues. Drawing the rest from reference TRBV7-2 and TRBJ1-2, the complete variable domain is GAGVSQSPSNKVTEKGKDVELRCDPISGHTALYWYRQSLGQGLEFLIYFQGNSAPDKSGLPSDRFSAERTGGSVSTLTIQRTQQEDSAVYLCASSLTGARAYGYTFGSGTRLTVV.

J is TRBJ2-7 and V is TRBV5-6; the D gene is possibly TRBD1 (6 bases). This CDR3 is 13 amino acids long. V lost 3 bases, J lost 7 bases, and 14 bases lay in between. Germline CDR1 is SGHDT and CDR2 is YYEEEE. Here the CDR3 reads CASSSITGIEQYV. CDR3 nucleotide sequence: TGTGCCAGCAGCTCCATAACAGGGATAGAGCAGTACGTC.

This clone was observed once. The chain is built from TRBV5-1 and TRBJ2-5; TRBD1 matches 7 bases. V dropped 1 base and J dropped 5; count of bases not matched to a gene: 5. This CDR3 contains 14 residues. CDR1 SGHRS and CDR2 YFSETQ come from the germline V gene. The DNA of the CDR3 is TGCGCCAGCAGCTTGACAGGGGCGATGGAGACCCAGTACTTC. It specifies CASSLTGAMETQYF.

The CDR3 protein is CATSDSDRGAYNEQFF. Here the CDR3 DNA reads TGTGCCACCAGTGATTCCGACAGGGGAGCCTACAATGAGCAGTTCTTC. The gene calls are TRBV24-1 and TRBJ2-1, with 8 bases matching TRBD1. This CDR3 has 16 residues. The germline V gene has CDR1 KGHDR and CDR2 SFDVKD. V trimming: 2 bases; J trimming: 2 bases; junction bases outside the gene matches: 4.

The rearrangement uses TRBV19 and TRBJ2-6; 9 bases align to TRBD1. This CDR3 has 16 amino acids. V lost 4 bases to trimming and J lost 2 bases; unmatched junction nucleotides: 3. In germline, CDR1 is LNHDA, CDR2 SQIVND (reference sequence). The CDR3 region is CASSRTGGAGANVLTF. CDR3 nucleotides: TGTGCCAGTAGTAGAACAGGGGGCGCTGGGGCCAACGTCCTGACTTTC.

The rearrangement joins TRBV10-3 to TRBJ2-5; 7 positions agree with TRBD1. CDR1 is ENHRY and CDR2 is SYGVKD in the germline V gene. The CDR3 extends over 15 amino acids. V lost 0 bases, J lost 3 bases, and 4 bases stayed unmatched. The CDR3 reads CAISESGDREETQYF. The CDR3 DNA follows: TGTGCCATCAGTGAGTCAGGAGACAGGGAAGAGACCCAGTACTTC.

The chain employs TRBV7-2 and TRBJ2-6, with D hard to call. Germline V gene sequence: CDR1 SGHTA, CDR2 FQGNSA. CDR3 length equals 14 residues. V was cut by 5 bases and J by 3 bases, with 8 bases left in between. CDR3 in DNA: TGTGCCAGCAGCGAGCGTCTTGGGGCCAACGTCCTGACTTTC. Its protein is CASSERLGANVLTF. The full variable domain, in which reference TRBV7-2 and TRBJ2-6 provide the parts outside the CDR3, is GAGVSQSPSNKVTEKGKDVELRCDPISGHTALYWYRQSLGQGLEFLIYFQGNSAPDKSGLPSDRFSAERTGGSVSTLTIQRTQQEDSAVYLCASSERLGANVLTFGAGSRLTVL.

The chain has TRBV15 and TRBJ2-2; D might be TRBD1 (5 bases). The CDR3 runs to 16 residues. Trimming shortened V by 1 base and J by 5 bases, and 14 bases separated the two germline ends. Germline V gives CDR1 LNHNV, CDR2 YYDKDF (reference sequence). In nucleotides, the CDR3 is TGTGCCACCAGCAGAGCGGGTGGGGCTTGGACCGGGGAGCTGTTTTTT. It encodes CATSRAGGAWTGELFF.

The V and J genes are TRBV30 and TRBJ1-5, with a possible D match to TRBD1 (6 bases). V was trimmed by 1 base and J by 2 bases, leaving 12 bases between them. The CDR3 has 15 amino acids. The germline V gene encodes CDR1 GTSNPN and CDR2 SVGIG (reference sequence). The CDR3 DNA sequence: TGTGCCTGGAGTGGCAGGGGCATCGGCAATCAGCCCCAGCATTTT. It codes for CAWSGRGIGNQPQHF.

The chain links TRBV7-8 to TRBJ2-1, with 12 nucleotides matching TRBD2. CDR1 is SGHVS, CDR2 FQNEAQ, per germline. The CDR3 has 15 amino acids. Unmatched junction bases numbered 9, after V lost 5 bases and J lost 10 bases. This chain's CDR3 is CASSVRLAGAGEQFF. The CDR3 DNA reads as TGTGCCAGCAGCGTAAGACTAGCGGGAGCAGGCGAGCAGTTCTTC.

This chain connects TRBV9 to TRBJ1-6; D gene uncertain. V lost 4 bases and J 4 bases, leaving 12 bases between the germline ends. This CDR3 is built from 15 residues. Germline V CDR1 and CDR2: SGDLS, YYNGEE. CDR3 coding DNA: TGTGCCAGCAGCCCCGTAGCGGGGTATAATTCACCCCTCCACTTT. Protein sequence: CASSPVAGYNSPLHF.